The 31 T cell receptor beta chains listed next were all sequenced from one sample in a study of blood T cell repertoires in COVID-19. Data came from immunoSEQ multiplex PCR; TCRdb stores just in-frame clones and leaves some out. The table shows 87,000 or so clones, with 80% to 95% occurring only once. Sequenced material: peripheral blood. Receptors originate from a young man with COVID-19, enrolled during active disease.

The chain uses TRBV4-3 and TRBJ2-1; D not resolved. Germline loops: CDR1 LGHNA, CDR2 YSLEER. V lost 1 base, J lost 8 bases, and 12 bases lay in between. The CDR3 totals 14 residues. This CDR3 reads CASSQVIQAHEQFF. In nucleotides, the CDR3 is TGCGCCAGCAGCCAAGTAATCCAGGCCCATGAGCAGTTCTTC.

This sequence joins TRBV27 and TRBJ2-1; TRBD1 is a possible D gene (7 bases). The germline CDR1 and CDR2 sequences are MNHEY and SMNVEV (reference sequence). V lost 6 bases and J lost 7, with 22 bases in between. This CDR3 is built from 16 residues. This CDR3 is CASSSGRGGGINEQFF. The CDR3 nucleotides read TGTGCCAGCAGCTCCGGCCGAGGGGGCGGGATAAATGAGCAGTTCTTC.

This chain links TRBV28 with TRBJ2-3, with D possibly matching TRBD2 (6 bases). The CDR3 sequence is 15 residues long. The germline V gene encodes CDR1 MDHEN and CDR2 SYDVKM. V lost 8 bases and J lost 0, with 15 bases in between. The CDR3 is CASWSLAYSTDTQYF. CDR3 DNA: TGTGCCAGCTGGTCTCTAGCGTATAGCACAGATACGCAGTATTTT.

This clone was recorded only once. The chain is built from TRBV6-5 and TRBJ1-2; D is possibly TRBD1 (5 bases). V was clipped by 7 bases and J by 2 bases, with 14 bases between them. Germline-derived CDR1 and CDR2 are MNHEY and SVGAGI. This CDR3 comprises 14 residues. The CDR3 sequence: CASTRPGGNYGYTF. The CDR3 nucleotides read TGTGCCAGCACCCGACCCGGGGGGAACTATGGCTACACCTTC.

The chain couples TRBV13 to TRBJ1-4; D is unresolved. V lost 0 bases, J lost 8 bases, and 13 bases lay in between. Germline V CDR1 and CDR2: PRHDT, FYEKMQ (reference sequence). The CDR3 covers 15 residues. The CDR3: CASSLGQVGPEKLFF. The CDR3 nucleotides are TGTGCCAGCAGCTTAGGCCAGGTCGGCCCAGAAAAACTGTTTTTT.

The rearrangement joins TRBV15 to TRBJ2-3; no firm D call. Trimming shortened V by 0 bases and J by 2 bases, and 9 bases separated the two germline ends. In germline, CDR1 is LNHNV, CDR2 YYDKDF (reference sequence). The CDR3 runs 15 residues. CDR3 region: CATSRETFPTDTQYF. CDR3 DNA sequence: TGTGCCACCAGCAGAGAAACTTTTCCCACAGATACGCAGTATTTT.

This clone has a single count. One junction end disagrees with the germline gene, perhaps due to a read error. The chain recombines TRBV5-6 with TRBJ1-5, with TRBD1 matching 7 bases. The CDR3 consists of 15 residues. Germline assignment: CDR1 SGHDT and CDR2 YYEEEE. The CDR3 loop is CAGSLGGGVGQPQHF. Here the CDR3 DNA reads TGTGCCGGCAGCCTGGGAGGGGGCGTAGGTCAGCCCCAGCATTTT.

The chain is built from TRBV28 and TRBJ1-5; weak D call: TRBD1 (6 bases). The CDR3 length is 14 residues. Trimming took 3 bases from V and 3 from J, leaving 9 bases between them. In germline, CDR1 is MDHEN, CDR2 SYDVKM. The CDR3 DNA is TGTGCCAGCAGTTTTTTGGGGGCCAATCAGCCCCAGCATTTT. Translating it yields CASSFLGANQPQHF.

This chain uses TRBV2 with TRBJ2-1; D remains unclear. Germline values: CDR1 SNHLY, CDR2 FYNNEI. The CDR3 loop spans 13 amino acids. Trimming removed 5 bases at V and 3 bases at J, with 8 bases between. The CDR3 sequence is CASSPTDYNEQFF. The DNA for the CDR3 is TGTGCCAGCAGTCCGACTGACTACAATGAGCAGTTCTTC.

The CDR3 protein is CASSWTGSSGNTIYF. The CDR3 DNA is TGTGCCAGCAGTTGGACAGGGTCGTCCGGAAACACCATATATTTT. The chain employs TRBV6-6 and TRBJ1-3; 8 bases match TRBD1. This CDR3 is built from 15 residues. After removal of 4 bases from V and 4 bases from J, the junction contained 6 bases not matched to a gene. Looked up from germline, CDR1 is MNHNY and CDR2 is SVGAGI (reference sequence).

This clone is classed as large. The chain recombines TRBV6-6 with TRBJ1-2; 9 bases are shared with TRBD1. Germline CDR1 and CDR2: MNHNY and SVGAGI (reference sequence). V was clipped by 2 bases and J by 4 bases; unmatched bases: 8. The CDR3 spans 16 residues. CDR3 bases: TGTGCCAGCAGTTACGCCACAGGGGGCGTCCTCTATGGCTACACCTTC. Its translation: CASSYATGGVLYGYTF.

This sequence joins TRBV11-2 and TRBJ2-1; 13 nucleotides line up with TRBD2. This CDR3 contains 19 residues. The ends lost 5 bases at V and 0 bases at J; junction bases unmatched: 10. CDR1 and CDR2 (germline): SGHAT, FQNNGV. CDR3 residues: CASSRTSGRTKSSYNEQFF. CDR3 coding DNA: TGTGCCAGCAGCCGGACTAGCGGGAGAACGAAAAGCTCCTACAATGAGCAGTTCTTC.

The V and J genes are TRBV11-2 and TRBJ2-7; D possibly corresponds to TRBD1 (5 bases). CDR3 length equals 20 residues. V lost 4 bases and J lost 2, with 30 bases in between. Germline CDR1 SGHAT, CDR2 FQNNGV. Here the CDR3 reads CASSSEKGRTGTLLTYEQYF. In nucleotides, the CDR3 is TGTGCCAGCAGCTCAGAGAAGGGCCGAACAGGAACTCTCCTGACCTACGAGCAGTACTTC.

The chain links TRBV18 to TRBJ2-5; unclear D gene. The CDR3 extends over 14 amino acids. CDR1 and CDR2 from the germline V gene are KGHSH and LQKENI. Trimming cost V 2 bases and J 1 base, with 8 bases left between them. The DNA of the CDR3 is TGTGCCAGCTCACCAGCAGGCACCCAAGAGACCCAGTACTTC. Its translation: CASSPAGTQETQYF.

This clone appeared a single time. The V gene is TRBV10-3, the J gene TRBJ2-6; D may be TRBD2 (5 bases). The CDR3 spans 15 residues. Trimming took off 7 bases at V and 2 bases at J, with 12 bases between the two ends. In germline, CDR1 is ENHRY, CDR2 SYGVKD. The CDR3 reads CAINGERTGANVLTF. CDR3 DNA sequence: TGTGCCATCAACGGGGAGAGGACTGGGGCCAACGTCCTGACTTTC.

J is TRBJ2-1 and V is TRBV12-5, with TRBD2 matching over 12 bases. The germline V gene encodes CDR1 LGHNT and CDR2 FRNRAP. With 5 bases clipped from V and 6 bases from J, the junction kept 5 bases outside the gene matches. This CDR3 has 15 residues. The CDR3: CASGATSGGRNEQFF. CDR3 DNA sequence: TGTGCTAGTGGTGCTACTAGCGGGGGGCGCAATGAGCAGTTCTTC.

J is TRBJ2-3 and V is TRBV10-3, with 12 bases that match TRBD2. The CDR3 covers 15 residues. Germline V CDR1 and CDR2: ENHRY, SYGVKD. Trimming removed 6 bases from V and 5 bases from J; junction bases left unmatched: 6. CDR3: CAIRPTSGSGDTQYF. The CDR3 region has the DNA TGTGCCATCAGGCCGACTAGCGGGAGTGGAGATACGCAGTATTTT.

This clone has a handful of counts. The chain employs TRBV27 and TRBJ1-2, with a weak D call TRBD1 (5 bases). From germline, CDR1 is MNHEY and CDR2 SMNVEV (reference sequence). The ends were cut back, 6 bases at V and 0 bases at J, with 11 bases in the middle. The CDR3 totals 14 residues. CDR3 nucleotides: TGTGCCAGCAGGAAAGGGGAAACTAACTATGGCTACACCTTC. Its protein is CASRKGETNYGYTF.

V gene TRBV5-1 combines with J gene TRBJ1-2; no clear D gene. Trimming left V 0 bases short and J 4 bases short, with 7 bases between. The length of the CDR3 is 13 residues. Germline V lookup: CDR1 SGHRS, CDR2 YFSETQ. CDR3 region: CASSLGASYGYTF. The CDR3 DNA follows: TGCGCCAGCAGCTTGGGGGCCTCCTATGGCTACACCTTC.

This sequence joins TRBV4-3 and TRBJ2-2; D not certain. Trimming removed 0 bases from V and 6 bases from J, with 8 bases in between. Germline assignment: CDR1 LGHNA and CDR2 YSLEER. The CDR3 has 14 residues. For the CDR3, the DNA is TGCGCCAGCAGCCAAGATAGTGCGTCCGGGGAGCTGTTTTTT. It is translated as CASSQDSASGELFF.

V gene TRBV6-5 combines with J gene TRBJ1-6; possibly TRBD1 for D (5 bases). In germline, CDR1 is MNHEY, CDR2 SVGAGI. Trimming pared 1 base from V and 14 bases from J, leaving 18 bases between. There are 15 residues in the CDR3. Written as DNA, the CDR3 is TGTGCCAGCAGTTACTATTATCGTGGAGGGGTGGCCCTCCACTTT. This sequence encodes CASSYYYRGGVALHF.

The chain employs TRBV19 and TRBJ2-7, with no clear D. The CDR3 covers 15 residues. V dropped 2 bases and J dropped 3 bases, with 14 bases sitting between them. Germline-derived CDR1 and CDR2 are LNHDA and SQIVND (reference sequence). CDR3 sequence (DNA): TGTGCCAGTAGTATAAGTAAGGCGGCAGACTACGAGCAGTACTTC. It specifies CASSISKAADYEQYF.

The chain uses TRBV3-1 (or the pseudogene TRBV3-2) and TRBJ1-3; a possible D gene is TRBD1 (5 bases). V was cut by 4 bases and J by 0 bases, with 10 bases left in between. Germline CDR1 and CDR2: LGHDT and YNNKEL (reference sequence). The CDR3 contains 15 residues. The CDR3 DNA reads as TGTGCCAGCAGCCCAGGGTCGGACTCTGGAAACACCATATATTTT. Amino acid sequence: CASSPGSDSGNTIYF.

This chain joins TRBV19 and TRBJ1-1, with TRBD1 matching over 10 bases. V dropped 9 bases and J dropped 4; count of bases not matched to a gene: 8. This CDR3 contains 14 residues. Germline assignment: CDR1 LNHDA and CDR2 SQIVND (reference sequence). Here the CDR3 DNA reads TGTGCCAGCTCATTCCGGGACAGGGGCACTGAAGCTTTCTTT. This encodes CASSFRDRGTEAFF. The entire variable domain, with the rest obtained from reference TRBV19 and TRBJ1-1, is as follows: DGGITQSPKYLFRKEGQNVTLSCEQNLNHDAMYWYRQDPGQGLRLIYYSQIVNDFQKGDIAEGYSVSREKKESFPLTVTSAQKNPTAFYLCASSFRDRGTEAFFGQGTRLTVV.

The V call is TRBV3-1 (or the pseudogene TRBV3-2), the J call TRBJ2-6; 14 nucleotides align to TRBD2. Losses at the gene ends were 4 bases for V and 2 bases for J; bases not matched to a gene: 1. This CDR3 region has 17 residues. The germline CDR1 and CDR2 sequences are LGHDT and YNNKEL (reference sequence). The CDR3 nucleotides read TGTGCCAGCAGCCCGGGACTAGCGGGAGCTGGGGCCAACGTCCTGACTTTC. Translated, it gives CASSPGLAGAGANVLTF.

The J gene is TRBJ2-7, the V gene TRBV28; TRBD2 might be the D (5 bases). The CDR3 length is 15 residues. V shed 6 bases and J shed 2 bases, with 17 bases lying between them. CDR1 is MDHEN and CDR2 is SYDVKM in the germline V gene. Here the CDR3 DNA reads TGTGCCAGCAGCTCTCTAGCAGGAAGCACCTACGAGCAGTACTTC. It encodes CASSSLAGSTYEQYF.

The V gene is TRBV5-3, the J gene TRBJ1-6, with a possible D match to TRBD1 (5 bases). TRBV5-3 is reported as an ORF; its role is uncertain. V lost 7 bases and J 10 bases, leaving 21 bases between the germline ends. The CDR3 contains 15 residues. In DNA, the CDR3 is TGTGCCAGACCCGTGGTGCCCAGGGTGCCCTCACCCCTCCACTTT. This codes for CARPVVPRVPSPLHF.

The chain combines TRBV7-2 with TRBJ1-2; 12 bases agree with TRBD1. Germline lookup yields CDR1 SGHTA and CDR2 FQGNSA. The CDR3 consists of 14 residues. Trimming at V came to 6 bases and at J to 7 bases, leaving 6 bases not matched to a gene. The CDR3 DNA reads TGTGCCAGCAGTTTCGGGACAGGGGGCAGTGGCTACACCTTC. Its protein is CASSFGTGGSGYTF.

The chain employs TRBV7-9 and TRBJ2-7; 7 bases match TRBD2. Germline V lookup: CDR1 SEHNR, CDR2 FQNEAQ (reference sequence). The V gene end was trimmed by 6 bases and the J gene end by 6 bases; junction bases not matched to a gene: 8. This CDR3 has 13 residues. The CDR3 loop is CASSSGGVREQYF. The CDR3 coding sequence is TGTGCCAGCAGTTCGGGGGGAGTTCGCGAGCAGTACTTC.

The CDR3 nucleotides are TGTGCCAGCAGTGGGACACTTAACACCGGGGAGCTGTTTTTT. Translation: CASSGTLNTGELFF. J is TRBJ2-2 and V is TRBV6-4; TRBD1 is a possible D gene (5 bases). With 4 bases removed from V and 2 bases from J, the gap between germline ends came to 8 bases. This CDR3 has 14 residues. CDR1 is MRHNA and CDR2 is SNTAGT in the germline V gene.

The J gene is TRBJ2-7, the V gene TRBV28; perhaps TRBD1 as D (5 bases). This CDR3 has 12 residues. Looked up from germline, CDR1 is MDHEN and CDR2 is SYDVKM. Trimming shortened V by 6 bases and J by 5 bases, and 11 bases separated the two germline ends. The CDR3 nucleotides are TGTGCCAGCAGCGTCAGGGTCCACGAGCAGTACTTC. Its translation is CASSVRVHEQYF.